The 20 T cell receptor beta chains below come from one sample, sequenced in a study of blood T cells in healthy people across ages. Next came a second PCR, run for roughly 6 to 11 cycles, which used a sample-barcoded 5' primer along with a J-beta primer mix. TCRdb reprocessed the 5' RACE reads with MiXCR, giving one entry per CDR3 protein. The data hold under 2,000,000 distinct CDR3 sequences, with roughly 50% observed a single time. The sample taken for sequencing was blood. These receptors all stem from a woman between 40 and 50 years old in good health.

This clonotype was detected only a few times. J is TRBJ1-6 and V is TRBV20-1; D might be TRBD1 (6 bases). The CDR3 loop spans 15 amino acids. V was pared by 6 bases and J by 0 bases, with 12 bases between. In germline, CDR1 is DFQATT, CDR2 SNEGSKA (reference sequence). The CDR3 nucleotides are TGCAGTGCCTTCGGACAGAGCTCCTATAATTCACCCCTCCACTTT. This gives the protein CSAFGQSSYNSPLHF.

DNA of the CDR3: TGTGCCAGCAGCCCGCGATTAACAGGGGACTACGAGCAGTACTTC. Encoded protein: CASSPRLTGDYEQYF. The chain recombines TRBV5-5 with TRBJ2-7; 7 bases fit TRBD1. Trimming at V came to 4 bases and at J to 3 bases, leaving 10 bases not matched to a gene. In germline, CDR1 is SGHKS, CDR2 YYEKEE (reference sequence). The CDR3 contains 15 residues.

This clonotype was counted between two and nine times. The chain uses TRBV7-9 and TRBJ1-2, with D perhaps TRBD1 (6 bases). The V gene's germline CDR1 is SEHNR and CDR2 FQNEAQ (reference sequence). The V gene lost 7 bases and the J gene lost 4 bases, with 19 bases spanning the gap. This CDR3 comprises 15 residues. In DNA form, the CDR3 reads TGTGCCAGCACCCTAAGTTCGGGGGGCGGCTATGGCTACACCTTC. The encoded protein is CASTLSSGGGYGYTF.

This clonotype was counted a few times. The rearrangement joins TRBV20-1 to TRBJ2-5; D possibly corresponds to TRBD1 (6 bases). The CDR3 is 15 amino acids. Germline V gene lookup returns CDR1 DFQATT and CDR2 SNEGSKA (reference sequence). Trimming left V 0 bases short and J 4 bases short, with 15 bases between. The CDR3: CSARDPARGGETQYF. CDR3 sequence (DNA): TGCAGTGCTAGAGATCCCGCCAGGGGTGGAGAGACCCAGTACTTC.

V and J are TRBV6-5 and TRBJ1-2; tentatively, D is TRBD1 (6 bases). The germline V and J ends were trimmed by 6 bases and 4 bases, with 15 bases remaining between them. This CDR3 has 14 residues. Germline V CDR1 and CDR2: MNHEY, SVGAGI. The CDR3: CASSRTTGPYGYTF. CDR3 in DNA: TGTGCCAGCAGCCGCACGACAGGTCCCTATGGCTACACCTTC.

This clonotype showed up just a few times. This sequence joins TRBV6-6 and TRBJ2-1; D perhaps matches TRBD2 (6 bases). The CDR3 has 17 residues. The ends were cut back, 7 bases at V and 5 bases at J, with 24 bases in the middle. CDR1 and CDR2 (germline): MNHNY, SVGAGI (reference sequence). The CDR3 sequence: CASIPTGRPISDNEQFF. DNA of the CDR3: TGTGCCAGCATCCCAACGGGGAGGCCCATATCTGACAATGAGCAGTTCTTC.

The chain carries TRBV18 and TRBJ2-1; unclear D gene. Germline loops: CDR1 KGHSH, CDR2 LQKENI. Trimming removed 0 bases from V and 2 bases from J, with 5 bases in between. The CDR3 runs to 14 residues. CDR3 sequence reads: CASSPPVTYNEQFF. CDR3 nucleotide sequence: TGTGCCAGCTCACCACCGGTGACCTACAATGAGCAGTTCTTC.

This clonotype occurred a few times. The chain carries TRBV4-2 and TRBJ2-1; 7 bases are a match to TRBD2. This CDR3 is built from 18 residues. J lost 0 bases, V lost 2 bases, and 10 bases had no gene match. Germline-derived CDR1 and CDR2 are LGHNA and YNFKEQ. The CDR3 here is CASSQRSTGGSSYNEQFF. CDR3 bases: TGTGCCAGCAGCCAACGATCGACGGGGGGAAGCTCCTACAATGAGCAGTTCTTC.

This clonotype appeared a single time. The chain recombines TRBV12-3 or TRBV12-4 with TRBJ1-1; TRBD1 matches 9 bases. V shed 5 bases and J 2 bases; nucleotides not matched to a gene: 6. This CDR3 is built from 15 residues. The CDR3 DNA sequence: TGTGCCAGCAGTCCGGGACAGGGTGAAAACACTGAAGCTTTCTTT. Protein product: CASSPGQGENTEAFF.

The chain links TRBV6-5 to TRBJ2-5; 8 positions match TRBD2. The DNA end is more similar to TRBJ2-7, so the J call may be wrong. The CDR3 extends over 16 amino acids. Germline V gene lookup returns CDR1 MNHEY and CDR2 SVGAGI. CDR3 coding DNA: TGTGCCAGCAGTTACTCGTCCAGCGGGGGCACCTACGAGCAGTACTTC. Translating it yields CASSYSSSGGTYEQYF.

This sequence joins TRBV24-1 and TRBJ2-1; 11 bases map to TRBD1. CDR1 and CDR2 (germline): KGHDR, SFDVKD. The CDR3 covers 14 residues. V shed 5 bases, J shed 7 bases, and the junction held 3 bases outside the gene matches. DNA for the CDR3: TGTGCCACCAGTGGCGGGACAGGGGGGAATGAGCAGTTCTTC. Residues: CATSGGTGGNEQFF.

This clonotype showed up just a few times. V gene TRBV13 combines with J gene TRBJ2-3, with a tentative D call TRBD1 (7 bases). Trimming shortened V by 2 bases and J by 5 bases, and 23 bases separated the two germline ends. The CDR3 is made up of 18 amino acids. Germline CDR1 PRHDT, CDR2 FYEKMQ (reference sequence). The CDR3 bases are TGTGCCAGCAGCTTAAAACAGGGCGGCGGGACAGCGCGAGATACGCAGTATTTT. Translating it yields CASSLKQGGGTARDTQYF.

This chain uses TRBV20-1 with TRBJ1-1, with D hard to call. CDR3 length equals 12 residues. Germline V lookup: CDR1 DFQATT, CDR2 SNEGSKA (reference sequence). The CDR3 is CRTNSGNTEAFF. DNA for the CDR3: TGCAGAACTAATTCGGGGAACACTGAAGCTTTCTTT.

As for this clonotype: A read error may account for a junction end that differs from germline. The gene calls are TRBV20-1 and TRBJ1-2, with D hard to call. CDR1 DFQATT and CDR2 SNEGSKA come from the germline V gene (reference sequence). CDR3 size: 16 residues. The CDR3 DNA reads as TGCAGTGCTAGGAAATCGATCGGGGTAGCTAACTATGGCCACACCTTC. Amino acids: CSARKSIGVANYGHTF.

This clonotype was counted between two and nine times. The CDR3 DNA follows: TGTGCCAGCAGCACCCCCGGGCGGCATAATTCACCCCTCCACTTT. It specifies CASSTPGRHNSPLHF. The chain is built from TRBV7-2 and TRBJ1-6, with unresolved D. Per germline, CDR1 SGHTA and CDR2 FQGNSA. Deletions cut 5 bases from V and 5 bases from J, with 13 bases between. CDR3 length equals 15 residues.

This clonotype was seen more than once but under ten times. The chain employs TRBV29-1 and TRBJ2-3; 9 bases line up with TRBD2. The CDR3 is 16 amino acids. CDR1 SQVTM and CDR2 ANQGSEA come from the germline V gene. After removal of 6 bases from V and 5 bases from J, the junction contained 15 bases not matched to a gene. CDR3 DNA sequence: TGCAGCGTGGACGGGCGGCGGGGGGGCCAATTAGATACGCAGTATTTT. As protein: CSVDGRRGGQLDTQYF.

This clonotype came up a few times. The chain recombines TRBV11-1 with TRBJ2-7; 10 bases line up with TRBD1. V trimming: 5 bases; J trimming: 3 bases; junction bases outside the gene matches: 7. Germline V gene lookup returns CDR1 SGHAT and CDR2 FQDESV (reference sequence). The length of the CDR3 is 15 residues. The CDR3 loop reads CASSPAGQGIYEQYF. CDR3 DNA: TGTGCCAGCAGCCCGGCGGGACAGGGGATCTACGAGCAGTACTTC.

This clonotype has a handful of counts. The V call is TRBV6-5, the J call TRBJ2-5, with D unclear. This CDR3 comprises 15 residues. V was pared by 0 bases and J by 2 bases, with 10 bases between. Per germline, CDR1 MNHEY and CDR2 SVGAGI. This CDR3 reads CASSYSETTQETQYF. The CDR3 DNA is TGTGCCAGCAGTTACTCTGAGACAACTCAAGAGACCCAGTACTTC.

The rearrangement links TRBV20-1 to TRBJ2-7; D call uncertain. The germline V and J ends were trimmed by 0 bases and 3 bases, with 9 bases remaining between them. The length of the CDR3 is 13 residues. The germline gives CDR1 DFQATT, CDR2 SNEGSKA (reference sequence). The CDR3, as DNA: TGCAGTGCTAGAGATGTCCGTAACTACGAGCAGTACTTC. It codes for CSARDVRNYEQYF.

This clonotype has more than one count but fewer than ten. The rearrangement joins TRBV9 to TRBJ2-1; 8 nucleotides agree with TRBD2. This CDR3 is built from 14 residues. Per germline, CDR1 SGDLS and CDR2 YYNGEE. Unmatched junction bases numbered 8, after V lost 2 bases and J lost 10 bases. Here the CDR3 reads CASSVSVAGREQFF. CDR3 DNA sequence: TGTGCCAGCAGCGTCTCGGTAGCGGGGCGGGAGCAGTTCTTC.